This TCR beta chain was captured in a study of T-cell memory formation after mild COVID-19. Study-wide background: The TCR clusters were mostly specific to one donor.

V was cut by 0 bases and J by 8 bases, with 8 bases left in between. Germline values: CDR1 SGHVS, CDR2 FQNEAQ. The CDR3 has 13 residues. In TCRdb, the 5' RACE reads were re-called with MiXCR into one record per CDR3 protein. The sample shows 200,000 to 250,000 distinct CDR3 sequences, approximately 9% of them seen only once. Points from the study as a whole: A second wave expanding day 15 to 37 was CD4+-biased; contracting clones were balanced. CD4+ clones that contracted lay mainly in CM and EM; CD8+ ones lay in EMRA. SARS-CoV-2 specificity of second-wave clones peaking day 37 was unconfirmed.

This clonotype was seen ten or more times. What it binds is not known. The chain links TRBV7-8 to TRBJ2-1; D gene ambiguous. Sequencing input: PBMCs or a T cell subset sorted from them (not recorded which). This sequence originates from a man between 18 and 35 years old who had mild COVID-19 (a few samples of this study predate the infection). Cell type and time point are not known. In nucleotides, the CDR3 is TGTGCCAGCAGCTTAGCCGGTTGGGATGAGCAGTTCTTC. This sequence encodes CASSLAGWDEQFF.